The 22 T cell receptor beta chains below come from one sample, sequenced in a study of cytomegalovirus exposure and HLA in healthy donors. Amplification used 60 Vbeta primers and 13 Jbeta primers. This table comes from immunoSEQ multiplex PCR, and its TCRdb copy is limited to in-frame clones, with some not included. The table includes some 200,000 clones, 9.5% detected once. The sample taken for sequencing was PBMCs. The receptor source for this set is a woman in her 30s in good health and CMV-seropositive.

This clone turned up a few times. This chain connects TRBV9 to TRBJ2-7, with 10 bases lining up with TRBD2. Germline CDR1 reads SGDLS; CDR2 reads YYNGEE. V gave up 1 base and J gave up 6 bases; unmatched junction bases: 7. CDR3 length: 15 amino acids. This CDR3 is CASSVWASGSGEQYF. CDR3 nucleotide sequence: TGTGCCAGCAGCGTATGGGCTAGCGGGAGTGGCGAGCAGTACTTC. Combining the CDR3 with reference TRBV9 and TRBJ2-7 gives the whole variable domain DSGVTQTPKHLITATGQRVTLRCSPRSGDLSVYWYQQSLDQGLQFLIQYYNGEERAKGNILERFSAQQFPDLHSELNLSSLELGDSALYFCASSVWASGSGEQYFGPGTRLTVT.

This clone was observed a handful of times. This chain uses TRBV11-2 with TRBJ2-3, with 7 bases fitting TRBD1. The CDR3 contains 15 residues. From germline, CDR1 is SGHAT and CDR2 FQNNGV. J lost 4 bases, V lost 4 bases, and 8 bases had no gene match. CDR3 in amino acids: CASSSGQVWADTQYF. Written as DNA, the CDR3 is TGTGCCAGCAGCTCCGGACAGGTGTGGGCAGATACGCAGTATTTT.

A few counts support this clone. The chain couples TRBV6-1 to TRBJ2-7; 13 bases align to TRBD2. Germline V gives CDR1 MNHNS, CDR2 SASEGT. The CDR3 extends over 14 amino acids. Trimming at V came to 10 bases and at J to 7 bases, leaving 10 bases not matched to a gene. The CDR3 loop is CATRLAGGIEEQYF. The CDR3 DNA reads TGTGCCACCCGACTAGCGGGAGGTATAGAGGAGCAGTACTTC.

J is TRBJ1-1 and V is TRBV7-9; D remains unclear. The V end lost 4 bases, the J end lost 3 bases, and 9 bases lay between the germline ends. The germline V gene encodes CDR1 SEHNR and CDR2 FQNEAQ (reference sequence). This CDR3 region has 13 residues. CDR3 protein: CASSSELDTEAFF. The CDR3 DNA reads TGTGCCAGCAGCTCCGAGTTGGACACTGAAGCTTTCTTT.

This chain links TRBV7-9 with TRBJ2-1; no definite D call. V dropped 0 bases and J dropped 8 bases, with 8 bases sitting between them. The CDR3 runs to 13 residues. Germline CDR1 is SEHNR and CDR2 is FQNEAQ (reference sequence). This CDR3 reads CASSLAQAHEQFF. The CDR3 DNA follows: TGTGCCAGCAGCTTAGCCCAGGCCCATGAGCAGTTCTTC.

This clone was detected a few times. The chain has TRBV29-1 and TRBJ2-5; 13 nucleotides align to TRBD2. V was pared by 7 bases and J by 5 bases, with 10 bases of the junction left unmatched. This CDR3 comprises 15 residues. Germline CDR1 is SQVTM and CDR2 is ANQGSEA. CDR3 protein: CSGQLAGGTQETQYF. DNA for the CDR3: TGCAGCGGTCAACTAGCGGGAGGGACACAGGAGACCCAGTACTTC.

V gene TRBV18 combines with J gene TRBJ1-2; the match to TRBD1 covers 7 bases. CDR3 length equals 16 residues. V was clipped by 4 bases and J by 4 bases; unmatched bases: 12. The V gene's germline CDR1 is KGHSH and CDR2 LQKENI. CDR3 sequence: CASSRLGDREPYGYTF. The CDR3 coding sequence is TGTGCCAGCTCACGCCTCGGAGACAGGGAGCCCTATGGCTACACCTTC.

The V call is TRBV10-3, the J call TRBJ2-5; 7 bases agree with TRBD1. Unmatched junction bases numbered 8, after V lost 6 bases and J lost 4 bases. CDR3 length: 14 amino acids. Germline V gene sequence: CDR1 ENHRY, CDR2 SYGVKD. The CDR3 protein is CAISMTGYGETQYF. The CDR3 DNA sequence: TGTGCCATCAGCATGACAGGGTATGGAGAGACCCAGTACTTC.

This clone was detected a few times. J is TRBJ2-7 and V is TRBV19; no clear D gene. Germline CDR1 and CDR2: LNHDA and SQIVND (reference sequence). The CDR3 covers 12 residues. V dropped 6 bases and J dropped 2 bases, with 8 bases sitting between them. The CDR3 DNA follows: TGTGCCAGTAGGACACCGACCTACGAGCAGTACTTC. This codes for CASRTPTYEQYF. Full variable domain (missing parts from reference TRBV19 and TRBJ2-7): DGGITQSPKYLFRKEGQNVTLSCEQNLNHDAMYWYRQDPGQGLRLIYYSQIVNDFQKGDIAEGYSVSREKKESFPLTVTSAQKNPTAFYLCASRTPTYEQYFGPGTRLTVT.

This clone was counted between two and nine times. The chain is built from TRBV6-6 and TRBJ2-1; D ambiguous. Germline V gene data show CDR1 as MNHNY and CDR2 as SVGAGI (reference sequence). The CDR3 runs to 11 residues. V shed 4 bases and J shed 9 bases, with 7 bases lying between them. In DNA, the CDR3 is TGTGCCAGCAGTTCACTGCGTGAGCAGTTCTTC. Its translation is CASSSLREQFF.

This chain joins TRBV6-1 and TRBJ2-5, with a tentative D call TRBD2 (6 bases). There are 14 residues in the CDR3. Germline-derived CDR1 and CDR2 are MNHNS and SASEGT. V was cut by 7 bases and J by 4 bases, with 16 bases left in between. The DNA of the CDR3 is TGTGCCAGCAACGGTGGAGGGGCGCGAGAGACCCAGTACTTC. As protein: CASNGGGARETQYF.

This CDR3 is CASSPGTGGGFYEQYF. CDR3 DNA: TGTGCCAGCAGTCCCGGGACAGGGGGAGGCTTTTACGAGCAGTACTTC. The rearrangement links TRBV27 to TRBJ2-7; 11 positions match TRBD1. CDR1 and CDR2 (germline): MNHEY, SMNVEV (reference sequence). Unmatched junction bases numbered 10, after V lost 5 bases and J lost 4 bases. The CDR3 consists of 16 residues.

This clone was counted a few times. The J gene is TRBJ2-1, the V gene TRBV29-1, with D possibly being TRBD2 (6 bases). Germline V gene sequence: CDR1 SQVTM, CDR2 ANQGSEA. CDR3 length: 12 amino acids. Between the trimmed V and J ends, which lost 7 bases and 4 bases, there was a span of 11 bases. The CDR3, as DNA: TGCAGCGCCGCGACTAGTTACAATGAGCAGTTCTTC. Protein sequence: CSAATSYNEQFF.

This chain connects TRBV4-1 to TRBJ2-7, with 7 positions matching TRBD2. The CDR3 has 15 residues. Per the germline V gene, CDR1 is MGHRA and CDR2 is YSYEKL. V trimming: 3 bases; J trimming: 8 bases; junction bases outside the gene matches: 13. CDR3 amino acids: CASSQTGLDNPKQYF. CDR3 DNA: TGCGCCAGCAGCCAGACCGGACTAGATAACCCTAAGCAGTACTTC.

Concerning this clone itself: At the DNA level, this CDR3 is encoded by other sequences in the same sample as well. The rearrangement joins TRBV11-3 to TRBJ2-1, with 8 bases matching TRBD2. The V gene's germline CDR1 is SGHNT and CDR2 YENEEA. Unmatched junction bases numbered 1, after V lost 0 bases and J lost 3 bases. The CDR3 runs to 15 residues. In nucleotides, the CDR3 is TGTGCCAGCAGCTTAGAAAGCGGGAGCTACAATGAGCAGTTCTTC. Its translation is CASSLESGSYNEQFF.

The chain combines TRBV11-2 with TRBJ2-3; the D gene is possibly TRBD1 (5 bases). CDR1 and CDR2 (germline): SGHAT, FQNNGV. The CDR3 totals 15 residues. Trimming left V 1 base short and J 2 bases short, with 10 bases between. CDR3 bases: TGTGCCAGCAGCTTAGTTAACAGGTACACAGATACGCAGTATTTT. Amino acid sequence: CASSLVNRYTDTQYF.

The chain combines TRBV30 with TRBJ1-5, with 11 bases fitting TRBD1. Germline assignment: CDR1 GTSNPN and CDR2 SVGIG (reference sequence). This CDR3 has 17 residues. After removal of 1 base from V and 5 bases from J, the junction contained 10 bases not matched to a gene. The CDR3 loop is CAWSALRTGGFDQPQHF. In DNA, the CDR3 is TGTGCCTGGAGTGCGCTCCGGACAGGGGGCTTCGATCAGCCCCAGCATTTT.

This clone was seen more than once but under ten times. V usage is TRBV2 and J usage is TRBJ2-5, with 8 bases aligning to TRBD2. The V and J ends lost 4 bases and 5 bases, in that order; junction bases with no gene match: 12. In germline, CDR1 is SNHLY, CDR2 FYNNEI. The CDR3 is 16 residues long. CDR3 sequence: CASSGGGGRIFETQYF. DNA of the CDR3: TGTGCCAGCAGTGGGGGGGGCGGGAGGATCTTCGAGACCCAGTACTTC.

The rearrangement uses TRBV6-1 and TRBJ2-7; D may be TRBD2 (6 bases). Trimming took 6 bases from V and 2 from J, leaving 14 bases between them. The CDR3 runs 14 residues. CDR1 and CDR2 from the germline V gene are MNHNS and SASEGT. CDR3 amino acids: CASSSWGVAYEQYF. CDR3 nucleotides: TGTGCCAGCAGCTCCTGGGGGGTAGCCTACGAGCAGTACTTC.

This clone came up a few times. CDR3: CASSRGRDRYNEQFF. CDR3 nucleotide sequence: TGCGCCAGCAGCCGAGGGCGGGACAGGTACAATGAGCAGTTCTTC. The chain uses TRBV10-1 and TRBJ2-1; TRBD1 aligns across 8 bases. This CDR3 is built from 15 residues. V gave up 6 bases and J gave up 4 bases; unmatched junction bases: 8. Germline CDR1 and CDR2: WNHNN and SYGVQD (reference sequence).

The V and J genes are TRBV19 and TRBJ1-5, with a tentative D call TRBD1 (5 bases). Trimming removed 7 bases at V and 4 bases at J, with 17 bases between. This CDR3 spans 15 amino acids. Germline CDR1 and CDR2: LNHDA and SQIVND (reference sequence). CDR3 loop: CASKVGREANQPQHF. The CDR3, as DNA: TGTGCCAGTAAAGTTGGCAGGGAAGCTAATCAGCCCCAGCATTTT.

The chain employs TRBV2 and TRBJ1-2; TRBD1 agrees at 10 bases. CDR1 and CDR2 (germline): SNHLY, FYNNEI. The V segment lost 7 bases and the J segment 4 bases; nucleotides outside the gene matches: 6. The CDR3 sequence is 14 residues long. CDR3 in DNA: TGTGCCAGCACTCCGGACAGGGGGGCCTATGGCTACACCTTC. It encodes CASTPDRGAYGYTF.